The 30 T cell receptor beta chains in this list originate from one sample, sequenced in a study of blood T cell repertoires in COVID-19. Libraries were prepared by immunoSEQ multiplex PCR; TCRdb keeps only in-frame clonotypes and omits some of them. The repertoire consists of more than 80,000 clones, with 85% to 90% occurring once and the leading ten covering roughly 1.5%. Material: peripheral blood. All receptors come from a human donor with active COVID-19. The donor label of this sample is uncertain.

J is TRBJ2-3 and V is TRBV3-1 (or the pseudogene TRBV3-2), with a weak D call TRBD2 (5 bases). This CDR3 spans 16 amino acids. In germline, CDR1 is LGHDT, CDR2 YNNKEL (reference sequence). V lost 0 bases and J 2 bases, leaving 12 bases between the germline ends. CDR3 nucleotides: TGTGCCAGCAGCCAAGAAGGACTGGGCACCACAGATACGCAGTATTTT. Its protein is CASSQEGLGTTDTQYF.

The chain couples TRBV7-9 to TRBJ2-1; 9 positions agree with TRBD2. CDR1 is SEHNR and CDR2 is FQNEAQ in the germline V gene (reference sequence). The CDR3 covers 17 residues. V lost 1 base to trimming and J lost 4 bases; unmatched junction nucleotides: 8. The CDR3 DNA reads TGTGCCAGCAGCTTAGGCGGTCTAGCGGGAAAATACAATGAGCAGTTCTTC. It codes for CASSLGGLAGKYNEQFF.

This chain joins TRBV5-1 and TRBJ2-5; TRBD2 aligns across 9 bases. The germline CDR1 and CDR2 sequences are SGHRS and YFSETQ. V gave up 0 bases and J gave up 5 bases; unmatched junction bases: 11. This CDR3 spans 17 amino acids. The DNA for the CDR3 is TGCGCCAGCAGCTTGGTGGTTGTGGGGCTAGCGGGGGAGACCCAGTACTTC. Encoded protein: CASSLVVVGLAGETQYF.

The rearrangement joins TRBV7-9 to TRBJ1-6; possible D gene TRBD1, 5 bases. Between the trimmed V and J ends, which lost 5 bases and 5 bases, there was a span of 16 bases. The germline V gene encodes CDR1 SEHNR and CDR2 FQNEAQ (reference sequence). CDR3 length: 16 residues. CDR3: CASSLTLTVDNSPLHF. The CDR3, as DNA: TGTGCCAGCAGCCTGACCCTGACAGTCGATAATTCACCCCTCCACTTT.

J is TRBJ1-5 and V is TRBV6-2 or TRBV6-3; no definite D call. CDR1 is MNHEY, CDR2 SVGEGT, per germline. The CDR3 covers 13 residues. With 5 bases removed from V and 3 bases from J, the gap between germline ends came to 8 bases. The CDR3 nucleotides read TGTGCCAGCAGTAGAGGTTACAATCAGCCCCAGCATTTT. Translating it yields CASSRGYNQPQHF.

The V gene is TRBV19, the J gene TRBJ1-2; TRBD1 matches 9 bases. Germline CDR1 is LNHDA and CDR2 is SQIVND (reference sequence). The CDR3 is made up of 13 amino acids. The J segment lost 12 bases and the V segment lost 4 bases, leaving 9 bases of the junction unmatched. As DNA, the CDR3 is TGTGCCAGTAGTAGCCTGGACAGGGGCGCTCACACCTTC. It specifies CASSSLDRGAHTF.

This clone is a singleton in its sample. The V gene is TRBV6-6, the J gene TRBJ2-5, with TRBD2 identical over 10 bases. The CDR3 consists of 14 residues. The germline V gene has CDR1 MNHNY and CDR2 SVGAGI (reference sequence). The junction had 5 bases not matched to a gene; V was cut back by 5 bases and J by 5 bases. This CDR3 reads CASSSGGALETQYF. The CDR3 region has the DNA TGTGCCAGCAGTAGCGGGGGGGCCCTTGAGACCCAGTACTTC.

The chain employs TRBV2 and TRBJ1-4; the D gene is possibly TRBD1 (6 bases). The CDR3 has 13 residues. V was pared by 7 bases and J by 6 bases, with 12 bases between. Germline V gene lookup returns CDR1 SNHLY and CDR2 FYNNEI. The CDR3 sequence is CASNTGFHEKLFF. The CDR3 DNA sequence: TGTGCCAGCAATACAGGGTTCCATGAAAAACTGTTTTTT.

This sequence joins TRBV7-9 and TRBJ1-2; TRBD1 aligns across 9 bases. Looked up from germline, CDR1 is SEHNR and CDR2 is FQNEAQ (reference sequence). The CDR3 has 14 residues. After removal of 4 bases from V and 6 bases from J, the junction contained 6 bases not matched to a gene. The CDR3 region is CASSSRGTGHGYTF. DNA of the CDR3: TGTGCCAGCAGCTCCAGGGGGACAGGGCATGGCTACACCTTC.

The CDR3 here is CASSPGTSGRDTQYF. CDR3 DNA: TGTGCCAGTAGTCCCGGGACTAGCGGGAGAGATACGCAGTATTTT. This rearrangement joins TRBV19 to TRBJ2-3; 14 bases line up with TRBD2. The CDR3 has 15 amino acids. Germline assignment: CDR1 LNHDA and CDR2 SQIVND (reference sequence). V shed 5 bases, J shed 5 bases, and the junction held 3 bases outside the gene matches.

The DNA for the CDR3 is TGTGCCAGCAGCTTGGCTCCCCAAGAGACCCAGTACTTC. This gives the protein CASSLAPQETQYF. The V and J genes are TRBV5-5 and TRBJ2-5, with D unclear. Per germline, CDR1 SGHKS and CDR2 YYEKEE (reference sequence). CDR3 length equals 13 residues. The V end was cut by 0 bases, the J end by 1 base, with 4 bases between. Full variable domain (remainder filled in from reference TRBV5-5 and TRBJ2-5): DAGVTQSPTHLIKTRGQQVTLRCSPISGHKSVSWYQQVLGQGPQFIFQYYEKEERGRGNFPDRFSARQFPNYSSELNVNALLLGDSALYLCASSLAPQETQYFGPGTRLLVL.

The CDR3 spells CASSEALSNQPQHF. CDR3 bases: TGTGCCAGCAGTGAAGCGCTAAGCAATCAGCCCCAGCATTTT. The rearrangement joins TRBV2 to TRBJ1-5; no definite D call. V gave up 0 bases and J gave up 1 base, with 4 bases separating them. Germline assignment: CDR1 SNHLY and CDR2 FYNNEI. This CDR3 comprises 14 residues.

CDR3: CASSHAASGGSYEQYF. DNA of the CDR3: TGTGCCAGCAGCCACGCAGCTAGCGGGGGTTCCTACGAGCAGTACTTC. The gene calls are TRBV14 and TRBJ2-7; TRBD2 matches 10 bases. This CDR3 comprises 16 residues. V gave up 3 bases and J gave up 1 base; unmatched junction bases: 6. CDR1 is SGHDN, CDR2 FVKESK, per germline.

This clone was seen once. The chain is built from TRBV18 and TRBJ1-1, with D possibly TRBD1 on 6 matching bases. Germline loops: CDR1 KGHSH, CDR2 LQKENI. V was clipped by 4 bases and J by 0 bases, with 9 bases between them. The CDR3 is made up of 14 amino acids. In DNA form, the CDR3 reads TGTGCCAGCTCACACGACAGGATGAACACTGAAGCTTTCTTT. This translates into CASSHDRMNTEAFF.

The chain recombines TRBV7-6 with TRBJ2-7; TRBD2 agrees at 14 bases. CDR3 length equals 16 residues. Looked up from germline, CDR1 is SGHVS and CDR2 is FNYEAQ. V lost 5 bases and J lost 6; bases outside the gene matches: 9. The CDR3: CASSPEGLAGVGEQYF. DNA of the CDR3: TGTGCCAGCAGCCCAGAGGGACTAGCGGGGGTAGGCGAGCAGTACTTC.

This chain links TRBV5-6 with TRBJ1-2; D gene uncertain. V was trimmed by 5 bases and J by 4 bases, leaving 18 bases between them. Germline lookup yields CDR1 SGHDT and CDR2 YYEEEE. This CDR3 region has 15 residues. The CDR3 sequence: CASRPGQVPLYGYTF. The CDR3 bases are TGTGCCAGCAGGCCCGGTCAGGTCCCTCTCTATGGCTACACCTTC.

The sample holds one count of this clone. The V gene is TRBV3-1 (or the pseudogene TRBV3-2), the J gene TRBJ2-1, with 9 nucleotides matching TRBD1. The V segment lost 1 base and the J segment 5 bases; nucleotides outside the gene matches: 9. This CDR3 is 17 amino acids long. Germline V lookup: CDR1 LGHDT, CDR2 YNNKEL (reference sequence). This CDR3 is CASSQGWGTGINNEQFF. The CDR3 coding sequence is TGTGCCAGCAGCCAAGGGTGGGGGACAGGGATAAACAATGAGCAGTTCTTC.

The chain recombines TRBV10-1 with TRBJ1-3, with unresolved D. The germline V and J ends were trimmed by 6 bases and 0 bases, with 12 bases remaining between them. This CDR3 spans 15 amino acids. Germline V CDR1 and CDR2: WNHNN, SYGVQD (reference sequence). Here the CDR3 DNA reads TGCGCCAGCAGCGCGGACTTCTACTCTGGAAACACCATATATTTT. Its protein product is CASSADFYSGNTIYF.

The gene calls are TRBV4-1 and TRBJ2-2, with a possible D match to TRBD2 (5 bases). Germline CDR1 reads MGHRA; CDR2 reads YSYEKL. V was clipped by 1 base and J by 0 bases, with 9 bases between them. This CDR3 contains 16 residues. CDR3 in amino acids: CASSQVGGPNTGELFF. Written as DNA, the CDR3 is TGCGCCAGCAGCCAAGTGGGCGGGCCGAACACCGGGGAGCTGTTTTTT.

The V and J genes are TRBV6-5 and TRBJ1-2, with 8 positions matching TRBD1. With 5 bases clipped from V and 3 bases from J, the junction kept 8 bases outside the gene matches. Germline CDR1 reads MNHEY; CDR2 reads SVGAGI. The CDR3 is made up of 15 amino acids. The CDR3 protein is CASSTRQGWDYGYTF. CDR3 DNA: TGTGCCAGCAGTACACGACAGGGGTGGGACTATGGCTACACCTTC.

The genes are TRBV5-6 and TRBJ1-3; D is ambiguous. The CDR3 loop spans 15 amino acids. Germline CDR1 SGHDT, CDR2 YYEEEE. Trimming removed 6 bases at V and 0 bases at J, with 13 bases between. The CDR3 spells CASTQSRSSGNTIYF. The CDR3 DNA follows: TGTGCCAGCACCCAGTCTCGGAGCTCTGGAAACACCATATATTTT.

The CDR3 sequence: CASSLRGIYGYTF. The CDR3 coding sequence is TGTGCCAGCAGTTTAAGGGGTATCTATGGCTACACCTTC. The rearrangement links TRBV28 to TRBJ1-2, with D tentatively TRBD1 (5 bases). Per the germline V gene, CDR1 is MDHEN and CDR2 is SYDVKM. Trimming took 2 bases from V and 4 from J, leaving 8 bases between them. The CDR3 length is 13 residues.

The chain uses TRBV7-2 and TRBJ1-2; TRBD1 aligns across 9 bases. The CDR3 has 13 residues. V was clipped by 4 bases and J by 7 bases; unmatched bases: 4. CDR1 is SGHTA, CDR2 FQGNSA, per germline. CDR3 DNA: TGTGCCAGCAGCTCGACAGGGGGAGGTGGCTACACCTTC. This encodes CASSSTGGGGYTF.

This chain joins TRBV7-2 and TRBJ1-3; D remains ambiguous. CDR3 length: 15 residues. Between the trimmed V and J ends, which lost 3 bases and 0 bases, there was a span of 9 bases. Per germline, CDR1 SGHTA and CDR2 FQGNSA. CDR3 sequence reads: CASSLVLNSGNTIYF. The DNA of the CDR3 is TGTGCCAGCAGCTTGGTCCTAAACTCTGGAAACACCATATATTTT.

The chain joins TRBV5-6 to TRBJ2-5; D is possibly TRBD2 (5 bases). The CDR3 has 17 amino acids. The V and J ends lost 1 base and 4 bases respectively, with 20 bases between them. Germline CDR1 SGHDT, CDR2 YYEEEE. CDR3 DNA: TGTGCCAGCAGCTTGTTAGGGAGCCGGTCGTCAACAGAGACCCAGTACTTC. Its protein is CASSLLGSRSSTETQYF. Full variable domain (missing parts from reference TRBV5-6 and TRBJ2-5): DAGVTQSPTHLIKTRGQQVTLRCSPKSGHDTVSWYQQALGQGPQFIFQYYEEEERQRGNFPDRFSGHQFPNYSSELNVNALLLGDSALYLCASSLLGSRSSTETQYFGPGTRLLVL.

The rearrangement links TRBV6-6 to TRBJ1-1; 8 bases are a match to TRBD1. Germline V gene lookup returns CDR1 MNHNY and CDR2 SVGAGI (reference sequence). The CDR3 has 14 amino acids. The ends lost 4 bases at V and 6 bases at J; junction bases unmatched: 7. In DNA form, the CDR3 reads TGTGCCAGCAGTTCCAGACAGGGGCTGGCTGAAGCTTTCTTT. Translation: CASSSRQGLAEAFF.

The table lists this clone with a count of one. The chain links TRBV27 to TRBJ1-2, with TRBD1 identical over 7 bases. The CDR3 extends over 12 amino acids. Looked up from germline, CDR1 is MNHEY and CDR2 is SMNVEV (reference sequence). V dropped 6 bases and J dropped 8; count of bases not matched to a gene: 6. CDR3 bases: TGTGCCAGCAGCCCGGTAGGGGGCGGCTACACCTTC. Translating it yields CASSPVGGGYTF.

The gene calls are TRBV11-3 and TRBJ2-1; the D gene is possibly TRBD2 (6 bases). CDR1 is SGHNT and CDR2 is YENEEA in the germline V gene. The length of the CDR3 is 13 residues. The V gene lost 3 bases and the J gene lost 10 bases, with 13 bases spanning the gap. The CDR3 spells CASSFRAGLEQFF. Written as DNA, the CDR3 is TGTGCCAGCAGCTTTCGGGCGGGGCTCGAGCAGTTCTTC.

V and J are TRBV7-2 and TRBJ2-5; D remains ambiguous. V was trimmed by 5 bases and J by 1 base, leaving 11 bases between them. Germline V gene data show CDR1 as SGHTA and CDR2 as FQGNSA. This CDR3 has 14 amino acids. DNA for the CDR3: TGTGCCAGCAGCGTCAATGGGCCCCAAGAGACCCAGTACTTC. Translation: CASSVNGPQETQYF.

The chain joins TRBV3-1 (or the pseudogene TRBV3-2) to TRBJ2-3; TRBD2 agrees at 8 bases. J gave up 5 bases and V 4 bases, and 8 bases lay outside the gene matches. This CDR3 region has 15 residues. The germline V gene has CDR1 LGHDT and CDR2 YNNKEL (reference sequence). DNA for the CDR3: TGTGCCAGCAGCCCAAGGGAGCGGGGGTTAGATACGCAGTATTTT. This encodes CASSPRERGLDTQYF.